This TCR beta chain was identified in a study of molecular identifiers for immune sequencing clone quantification. MiXCR, applied by TCRdb to the PCR reads, yields one record per CDR3 protein. The top ten clones hold about 0.8% of a sample with approximately 630,000 distinct CDR3 sequences, around 25% of them seen once. From germline, CDR1 is LGHNA and CDR2 YSLEER. The CDR3 loop spans 14 amino acids. V was clipped by 1 base and J by 2 bases, with 9 bases between them. Notes on this clonotype: As the CDR3 is not closed by the conserved phenylalanine or tryptophan, this likely results from a read error.

With RNA at 10%, 30% or 50%, naive CD8 libraries came from approximately 20,000 to 1,000,000 sorted cells. This sequence joins TRBV4-3 and TRBJ2-7; D uncertain. Material for sequencing was naive CD8+ T cells from blood, with Jurkat cell RNA spiked in. Subset meaning: FACS-sorted CD8+CD4-CCR7+CD45RA+ naive T cells. The source of this sequence is a human donor in good health. Some libraries in this study had Jurkat cell RNA spiked in. The CDR3 protein is CASSQGAGAYEQYS. CDR3 sequence (DNA): TGCGCCAGCAGCCAAGGCGCAGGAGCCTACGAGCAGTACTCC.